A single sample is the source of the 16 T cell receptor beta chains below, sequenced in a study of post-analysis software for immune sequencing data. The study, taken as a whole, reports: In patients, about 5 TRBV segments were more frequent than in controls, with TRBV5-6, TRBV5-1 and TRBV20-1 among them.

These TCRs are of unknown antigen specificity. cDNA libraries of TCR beta carried unique molecular identifiers. TCRdb re-derived calls from the PCR reads in MiXCR, one entry per CDR3 protein. The repertoire consists of 750,000 to 950,000 distinct CDR3 sequences, with about 57% occurring once and the leading ten covering 4% to 5.5%. The sequenced material came from blood. All receptors derive from a girl aged 5 to 17 with multiple sclerosis.

J is TRBJ2-7 and V is TRBV20-1; maybe TRBD1 (5 bases). Germline CDR1 reads DFQATT; CDR2 reads SNEGSKA (reference sequence). Trimming shortened V by 7 bases and J by 2 bases, and 12 bases separated the two germline ends. The CDR3 has 12 residues. The CDR3 protein is CSEDCRAYEQYF. The CDR3 DNA reads TGCAGTGAAGATTGCAGGGCCTACGAGCAGTACTTC.

This rearrangement joins TRBV7-2 to TRBJ2-4, with 9 nucleotides matching TRBD1. J lost 13 bases, V lost 1 base, and 11 bases had no gene match. Germline CDR1 is SGHTA and CDR2 is FQGNSA. The CDR3 is made up of 15 amino acids. CDR3 protein: CASSLVSQGAIEQYF. The CDR3, as DNA: TGTGCCAGCAGCTTAGTATCACAGGGGGCGATTGAGCAGTACTTC.

The CDR3 DNA follows: TGCGCCAGCAGCCTGCAGAAACGTTCACCCCTCCACTTT. Translating gives CASSLQKRSPLHF. This chain links TRBV4-1 with TRBJ1-6, with no clear D. The CDR3 contains 13 residues. Germline CDR1 is MGHRA and CDR2 is YSYEKL. V was shortened by 4 bases and J by 9 bases, with 10 bases between the two germline ends.

The rearrangement joins TRBV12-3 or TRBV12-4 to TRBJ2-7; 7 bases line up with TRBD1. V lost 5 bases to trimming and J lost 2 bases; unmatched junction nucleotides: 6. CDR3 length equals 14 residues. The CDR3 bases are TGTGCCAGCAGTCCTCCGACAGGGACCTACGAGCAGTACTTC. Its translation is CASSPPTGTYEQYF.

This clonotype was detected only once. The rearrangement links TRBV5-1 to TRBJ2-7; 8 bases are shared with TRBD2. Germline loops: CDR1 SGHRS, CDR2 YFSETQ. The V and J ends lost 1 base and 5 bases, in that order; junction bases with no gene match: 8. The CDR3 is 15 residues long. CDR3: CASSLSTGGHNEQYF. CDR3 in DNA: TGCGCCAGCAGCTTGTCAACGGGAGGGCACAACGAGCAGTACTTC. Filled out from reference TRBV5-1 and TRBJ2-7, the complete variable domain reads KAGVTQTPRYLIKTRGQQVTLSCSPISGHRSVSWYQQTPGQGLQFLFEYFSETQRNKGNFPGRFSGRQFSNSRSEMNVSTLELGDSALYLCASSLSTGGHNEQYFGPGTRLTVT.

In this sample, this clonotype turned up a few times. This chain links TRBV6-1 with TRBJ1-2, with 7 bases identical to TRBD1. Germline V gives CDR1 MNHNS, CDR2 SASEGT. This CDR3 has 20 residues. The junction had 26 bases not matched to a gene; V was cut back by 6 bases and J by 4 bases. The CDR3 protein is CASSNQLLGTAAKLGYGYTF. CDR3 nucleotide sequence: TGTGCCAGCAGCAACCAATTACTCGGGACAGCGGCCAAGCTGGGCTATGGCTACACCTTC.

The chain recombines TRBV11-1 with TRBJ1-2; D is unresolved. The CDR3 has 16 amino acids. V was pared by 7 bases and J by 2 bases, with 20 bases between. Germline V lookup: CDR1 SGHAT, CDR2 FQDESV (reference sequence). The CDR3 DNA sequence: TGTGCCAGCAATCCCCCGGAGGGCTCACCCAACTATGGCTACACCTTC. The encoded protein is CASNPPEGSPNYGYTF. The complete variable domain, with remaining parts taken from reference TRBV11-1 and TRBJ1-2, reads EAEVAQSPRYKITEKSQAVAFWCDPISGHATLYWYRQILGQGPELLVQFQDESVVDDSQLPKDRFSAERLKGVDSTLKIQPAELGDSAMYLCASNPPEGSPNYGYTFGSGTRLTVV.

For the CDR3, the DNA is TGTGCCAGCAGTTTTACCGGGACAGCTCAAGAGACCCAGTACTTC. It encodes CASSFTGTAQETQYF. This chain connects TRBV7-3 to TRBJ2-5; 7 positions match TRBD1. Germline-derived CDR1 and CDR2 are SGHTA and FQGTGA. The CDR3 loop spans 15 amino acids. J gave up 2 bases and V 6 bases, and 9 bases lay outside the gene matches.

The CDR3: CASSFDGLRNTEAFF. CDR3 nucleotide sequence: TGTGCCAGCAGCTTCGACGGGCTACGGAACACTGAAGCTTTCTTT. V usage is TRBV7-9 and J usage is TRBJ1-1, with no clear D. Germline CDR1 and CDR2: SEHNR and FQNEAQ (reference sequence). This CDR3 is 15 amino acids long. The ends were cut back, 3 bases at V and 1 base at J, with 12 bases in the middle.

This chain uses TRBV25-1 with TRBJ2-7, with 7 bases fitting TRBD2. Germline V gene lookup returns CDR1 MGHDK and CDR2 SYGVNS. The CDR3 consists of 17 residues. V dropped 3 bases and J dropped 4; count of bases not matched to a gene: 15. CDR3 nucleotides: TGTGCCAGCAGTGACGCGCTGACTAGCAGGGAGGTGTACGAGCAGTACTTC. Its translation is CASSDALTSREVYEQYF.

The chain links TRBV7-3 to TRBJ2-5; 7 bases align to TRBD1. The J call may be faulty, since TRBJ2-7 better matches the DNA end. Germline loops: CDR1 SGHTA, CDR2 FQGTGA. CDR3 length: 15 residues. The CDR3 DNA sequence: TGTGCCAGCAGCCCCGGGACAGCCTCCTTCTACGAGCAGTACTTC. Amino acids: CASSPGTASFYEQYF.

The genes are TRBV4-1 and TRBJ2-5; 13 nucleotides match TRBD2. J was trimmed by 5 bases and V by 3 bases; bases with no gene match: 9. CDR3 size: 17 residues. Germline assignment: CDR1 MGHRA and CDR2 YSYEKL. This CDR3 is CASSQDTVLAGGETQYF. In DNA form, the CDR3 reads TGCGCCAGCAGCCAGGATACGGTACTAGCGGGGGGGGAGACCCAGTACTTC.

The rearrangement joins TRBV29-1 to TRBJ2-3, with D hard to call. CDR3 size: 13 residues. The V end lost 6 bases, the J end lost 2 bases, and 12 bases lay between the germline ends. Germline CDR1 SQVTM, CDR2 ANQGSEA. CDR3 loop: CSVARSVTDTQYF. CDR3 sequence (DNA): TGCAGCGTAGCCAGGAGCGTCACAGATACGCAGTATTTT.

The chain combines TRBV12-3 or TRBV12-4 with TRBJ2-5; D uncertain. The V end lost 3 bases, the J end lost 5 bases, and 10 bases lay between the germline ends. The CDR3 length is 13 residues. The CDR3 sequence: CASSFFKAETQYF. The CDR3 bases are TGTGCCAGCAGTTTCTTTAAAGCGGAGACCCAGTACTTC.

This clonotype occurred a few times. This chain connects TRBV4-1 to TRBJ1-2; D is unclear. CDR3 length equals 15 residues. Per germline, CDR1 MGHRA and CDR2 YSYEKL. V shed 1 base and J shed 3 bases, with 12 bases lying between them. The CDR3, as DNA: TGCGCCAGCAGCCAAGGATCCGGGCCCCACTATGGCTACACCTTC. Residues: CASSQGSGPHYGYTF.

The genes are TRBV27 and TRBJ2-4; 10 bases are shared with TRBD2. The germline V gene encodes CDR1 MNHEY and CDR2 SMNVEV (reference sequence). The CDR3 is 17 amino acids. Unmatched junction bases numbered 17, after V lost 2 bases and J lost 13 bases. The chain's CDR3 is CASSLTVAGGNLRGQYF. CDR3 DNA: TGTGCCAGCAGTTTAACCGTAGCGGGGGGTAACCTACGAGGGCAGTACTTC.